The 15 T cell receptor beta chains in this list originate from one sample, sequenced in a study of cytomegalovirus exposure and HLA in healthy donors. Assay used: immunoSEQ multiplex PCR; TCRdb lists only in-frame clones, some missing. The sample yields fewer than 120,000 clones, roughly 88% seen once. Sequenced input: PBMCs. The source of these receptors is a woman aged 25 to 39 in good health and CMV-seropositive.

This clone came up once. This chain joins TRBV13 and TRBJ2-1; D possibly corresponds to TRBD2 (5 bases). The V end lost 11 bases, the J end lost 1 base, and 9 bases lay between the germline ends. The germline V gene encodes CDR1 PRHDT and CDR2 FYEKMQ (reference sequence). The CDR3 spans 12 residues. The CDR3 is CASRASYNEQFF. The CDR3 DNA is TGTGCCTCGAGGGCGTCCTACAATGAGCAGTTCTTC.

This rearrangement joins TRBV29-1 to TRBJ2-1; 8 bases are a match to TRBD2. Losses at the gene ends were 6 bases for V and 3 bases for J; bases not matched to a gene: 7. This CDR3 has 14 amino acids. CDR1 is SQVTM, CDR2 ANQGSEA, per germline. The CDR3 DNA reads TGCAGCGTCGGGAGCGGGAGCGACTACAATGAGCAGTTCTTC. This translates into CSVGSGSDYNEQFF.

The chain's CDR3 is CASSQEISRGPGNTIYF. CDR3 DNA: TGCGCCAGCAGCCAAGAAATCTCCAGGGGGCCTGGAAACACCATATATTTT. The rearrangement links TRBV4-3 to TRBJ1-3, with 8 bases matching TRBD1. Looked up from germline, CDR1 is LGHNA and CDR2 is YSLEER. V trimming: 0 bases; J trimming: 2 bases; junction bases outside the gene matches: 6. This CDR3 region has 17 residues.

The chain couples TRBV6-5 to TRBJ1-1, with D tentatively TRBD1 (5 bases). The CDR3 has 12 residues. The germline V gene has CDR1 MNHEY and CDR2 SVGAGI. The ends were cut back, 4 bases at V and 14 bases at J, with 17 bases in the middle. The DNA of the CDR3 is TGTGCCAGCAGTTCCTTAACAGGTTCGGCCTTCTTT. Its protein product is CASSSLTGSAFF.

V and J are TRBV13 and TRBJ1-6, with a weak D call TRBD1 (6 bases). CDR1 and CDR2 (germline): PRHDT, FYEKMQ (reference sequence). The V gene lost 5 bases and the J gene lost 7 bases, with 9 bases spanning the gap. The CDR3 is made up of 13 amino acids. CDR3 coding DNA: TGTGCCAGCAGCAAGGACAGAAATTCACCCCTCCACTTT. This gives the protein CASSKDRNSPLHF.

The V call is TRBV9, the J call TRBJ2-7; no definite D call. Per the germline V gene, CDR1 is SGDLS and CDR2 is YYNGEE. V gave up 0 bases and J gave up 5 bases, with 12 bases separating them. The CDR3 extends over 14 amino acids. The CDR3 is CASSVAAQSDEQYF. DNA for the CDR3: TGTGCCAGCAGCGTAGCTGCCCAATCAGACGAGCAGTACTTC.

The chain joins TRBV9 to TRBJ2-2; 7 nucleotides line up with TRBD2. The CDR3 spans 17 residues. The junction had 11 bases not matched to a gene; V was cut back by 2 bases and J by 4 bases. The germline CDR1 and CDR2 sequences are SGDLS and YYNGEE. CDR3 sequence reads: CASSVSWTSLATGELFF. DNA of the CDR3: TGTGCCAGCAGCGTCTCCTGGACTAGTCTGGCCACCGGGGAGCTGTTTTTT.

The chain employs TRBV27 and TRBJ2-7; a possible D gene is TRBD2 (6 bases). V shed 3 bases and J shed 5 bases, with 20 bases lying between them. CDR3 length: 16 residues. Per germline, CDR1 MNHEY and CDR2 SMNVEV (reference sequence). This CDR3 reads CASSFQRASGGNEQYF. In DNA, the CDR3 is TGTGCCAGCAGTTTCCAGCGGGCCTCCGGTGGAAACGAGCAGTACTTC.

The chain is built from TRBV4-1 and TRBJ2-3; TRBD2 is a possible D gene (6 bases). The CDR3 spans 15 residues. The V and J ends lost 1 base and 6 bases respectively, with 14 bases between them. Per the germline V gene, CDR1 is MGHRA and CDR2 is YSYEKL. The CDR3 nucleotides read TGCGCCAGCAGCCAAGCTAGCGTCGGAATGGATACGCAGTATTTT. Translating gives CASSQASVGMDTQYF.

This chain joins TRBV30 and TRBJ2-3; the D is unclear. V was pared by 3 bases and J by 0 bases, with 7 bases between. CDR1 is GTSNPN, CDR2 SVGIG, per germline (reference sequence). The CDR3 covers 13 residues. The DNA for the CDR3 is TGTGCCTGGAGGTATCTTAGCACAGATACGCAGTATTTT. Amino acids: CAWRYLSTDTQYF.

This chain links TRBV6-7 with TRBJ1-1, with D hard to call. TRBV6-7 is given ORF status, its function remaining uncertain. The CDR3 contains 13 residues. V gave up 5 bases and J gave up 1 base, with 8 bases separating them. The CDR3 DNA sequence: TGTGCCAGCAGTCCGAACAAGAACACTGAAGCTTTCTTT. Translated: CASSPNKNTEAFF.

The chain is built from TRBV5-5 and TRBJ1-3, with 8 positions matching TRBD1. V was pared by 6 bases and J by 4 bases, with 9 bases of the junction left unmatched. Germline loops: CDR1 SGHKS, CDR2 YYEKEE (reference sequence). The CDR3 totals 15 residues. CDR3 sequence reads: CASTPDRGSGNTIYF. The CDR3 bases are TGTGCCAGCACGCCCGACAGGGGATCGGGAAACACCATATATTTT.

CDR3 loop: CASSWTGISGELFF. The CDR3, as DNA: TGTGCCAGCAGCTGGACAGGGATCTCCGGGGAGCTGTTTTTT. The chain has TRBV5-6 and TRBJ2-2; TRBD1 aligns across 8 bases. The V gene's germline CDR1 is SGHDT and CDR2 YYEEEE. CDR3 length: 14 amino acids. With 3 bases clipped from V and 6 bases from J, the junction kept 4 bases outside the gene matches.

The chain employs TRBV5-6 and TRBJ1-1; the D is unclear. The CDR3 has 14 amino acids. Per the germline V gene, CDR1 is SGHDT and CDR2 is YYEEEE. Trimming took off 0 bases at V and 0 bases at J, with 6 bases between the two ends. As DNA, the CDR3 is TGTGCCAGCAGCTTGGGGCAGATGAACACTGAAGCTTTCTTT. Its protein is CASSLGQMNTEAFF.

This CDR3 reads CASSPGGAGEQYF. The DNA for the CDR3 is TGTGCCAGTAGCCCGGGCGGGGCGGGGGAGCAGTACTTC. The rearrangement uses TRBV19 and TRBJ2-7, with a tentative D call TRBD2 (6 bases). Trimming took 6 bases from V and 7 from J, leaving 16 bases between them. This CDR3 region has 13 residues. The V gene's germline CDR1 is LNHDA and CDR2 SQIVND (reference sequence). The whole variable domain, filled in from reference TRBV19 and TRBJ2-7, reads DGGITQSPKYLFRKEGQNVTLSCEQNLNHDAMYWYRQDPGQGLRLIYYSQIVNDFQKGDIAEGYSVSREKKESFPLTVTSAQKNPTAFYLCASSPGGAGEQYFGPGTRLTVT.